These T cell receptor beta chains were read from a single sample in a study of early T cells in non-severe SARS-CoV-2 infection. TCRdb fed the 5' RACE reads into MiXCR, producing one record per CDR3 protein. The sample carries 97,000 or so distinct CDR3 sequences, approximately 14% recorded once. Sequencing input: whole blood. These receptors were collected from an adult who was a healthcare worker with PCR-confirmed SARS-CoV-2 infection or an uninfected control (not recorded which). CDR3s include the opening cysteine and the closing phenylalanine or tryptophan.

>TRBJ1-1|TRBV5-4
CASSLRTGNTEAFF
>TRBJ2-7|TRBV13
CASSLGSYEQYF
>TRBJ2-1|TRBV29-1
CSVQWDNGAGQFF
>TRBJ2-5|TRBV4-1
CASSPGTGRDETQYF
>TRBJ2-2|TRBV9
CASASFRDSAGELFF
>TRBJ2-5|TRBV5-4
CASSLKLLAGQETQYF
>TRBJ1-2|TRBV20-1
CSARWDFYGYTF
>TRBJ1-3|TRBV3-1
CASSHGSGGNTIYF
>TRBJ2-7|TRBV5-1
CASSLRREGPDEQYF
>TRBJ1-4|TRBV19
CASSIGWGPNEKLFF
>TRBJ2-3|TRBV3-1
CASSHSGSLDTQYF
>TRBJ2-7|TRBV27
CASSPRASGTLGLEQYF
>TRBJ2-3|TRBV4-2
CASSQDLITTDTQYF
>TRBJ2-1|TRBV10-3
CAAGRRGDNEQFF
>TRBJ2-7|TRBV28
CASSRTLSYEQYF
>TRBJ2-2|TRBV20-1
CSARQRGAGELFF
>TRBJ2-2|TRBV7-9
CASSLGGGTGELFF
>TRBJ2-3|TRBV7-3
CASSPPGRRDTQYF
>TRBJ2-7|TRBV3-1
CASSQGFLYEQYF
>TRBJ2-1|TRBV5-8
CASSLIYRDYEQFF
>TRBJ2-3|TRBV7-2
CASSQRSGVTTDTQYF
>TRBJ2-3|TRBV19
CASSLGQGSDTQYF
>TRBJ2-6|TRBV20-1
CRARGPTGSSAGANVLTF
>TRBJ1-2|TRBV2
CASRARTAKDYGYTF
>TRBJ2-2|TRBV6-5
CASSPLTVGELFF
>TRBJ2-1|TRBV12-3/TRBV12-4
CASPGPDLYNEQFF